What follows are 30 T cell receptor beta chains derived from one specimen sequenced in a study of OX40 agonist ivuxolimab in advanced cancers. Here immunoSEQ multiplex PCR was the method, and the copy in TCRdb shows in-frame clones only, minus some. The sample shows about 110,000 clones, about 91% of them seen only once. This specimen consisted of CD4+ or CD8+ T cells sorted from blood, obtained in a trial of the OX40 agonist ivuxolimab. The receptors here all came from an adult with an advanced solid tumor such as melanoma, head and neck, liver or kidney cancer.

This chain joins TRBV27 and TRBJ2-7, with 16 bases identical to TRBD2. This CDR3 has 17 amino acids. The junction had 7 bases not matched to a gene; V was cut back by 3 bases and J by 5 bases. In germline, CDR1 is MNHEY, CDR2 SMNVEV (reference sequence). This chain's CDR3 is CASSFYGTSGRGNEQYF. The CDR3 region has the DNA TGTGCCAGCAGTTTCTATGGGACTAGCGGGAGGGGGAACGAGCAGTACTTC.

The sample holds one count of this clone. The V gene is TRBV15, the J gene TRBJ2-6, with D hard to call. Trimming stripped 5 bases from V and 2 bases from J, with 16 bases between. CDR3 length equals 17 residues. From germline, CDR1 is LNHNV and CDR2 YYDKDF (reference sequence). CDR3 protein: CATSSSRLWPGANVLTF. The CDR3 DNA reads TGTGCCACCAGCTCTTCCCGTCTTTGGCCTGGGGCCAACGTCCTGACTTTC. Filled out from reference TRBV15 and TRBJ2-6, the complete variable domain reads DAMVIQNPRYQVTQFGKPVTLSCSQTLNHNVMYWYQQKSSQAPKLLFHYYDKDFNNEADTPDNFQSRRPNTSFCFLDIRSPGLGDTAMYLCATSSSRLWPGANVLTFGAGSRLTVL.

The V and J genes are TRBV11-2 and TRBJ2-3; 8 bases line up with TRBD2. CDR3 length: 17 residues. The V segment lost 1 base and the J segment 2 bases; nucleotides outside the gene matches: 8. CDR1 is SGHAT, CDR2 FQNNGV, per germline. CDR3 sequence reads: CASSLGGTRRATDTQYF. Written as DNA, the CDR3 is TGTGCCAGCAGCTTAGGTGGGACTAGAAGGGCCACAGATACGCAGTATTTT.

V gene TRBV9 combines with J gene TRBJ2-7; D is perhaps TRBD1 (5 bases). The CDR3 runs to 17 residues. The germline V gene encodes CDR1 SGDLS and CDR2 YYNGEE. The V gene lost 0 bases and the J gene lost 5 bases, with 21 bases spanning the gap. CDR3 nucleotides: TGTGCCAGCAGCGTAGGGGGAATTCAGGGTAATAGCAACGAGCAGTACTTC. This codes for CASSVGGIQGNSNEQYF.

The chain employs TRBV2 and TRBJ2-7; 8 nucleotides align to TRBD1. With V trimmed by 5 bases and J by 4 bases, 10 bases remained unmatched. Germline lookup yields CDR1 SNHLY and CDR2 FYNNEI. The CDR3 runs 15 residues. The CDR3 coding sequence is TGTGCCAGCAGTCCCCGGACAGGGAAAACTTACGAGCAGTACTTC. Protein product: CASSPRTGKTYEQYF.

This rearrangement joins TRBV12-5 to TRBJ2-7; possibly TRBD2 for D (6 bases). Trimming pared 2 bases from V and 4 bases from J, leaving 12 bases between. CDR1 is LGHNT and CDR2 is FRNRAP in the germline V gene. This CDR3 contains 14 residues. In DNA form, the CDR3 reads TGTGCTAGTGGTTTGTGGGTTAGCGGATACGAGCAGTACTTC. Translating gives CASGLWVSGYEQYF.

This clone has just one count. The chain carries TRBV19 and TRBJ2-2; 9 bases line up with TRBD2. The CDR3 is made up of 14 amino acids. V shed 8 bases and J 4 bases; nucleotides not matched to a gene: 5. Germline CDR1 reads LNHDA; CDR2 reads SQIVND (reference sequence). CDR3 sequence (DNA): TGTGCCAGTGAGCGGGGGGTCCCCACCGGGGAGCTGTTTTTT. Amino acid sequence: CASERGVPTGELFF. The complete variable domain, with remaining parts taken from reference TRBV19 and TRBJ2-2, reads DGGITQSPKYLFRKEGQNVTLSCEQNLNHDAMYWYRQDPGQGLRLIYYSQIVNDFQKGDIAEGYSVSREKKESFPLTVTSAQKNPTAFYLCASERGVPTGELFFGEGSRLTVL.

The chain couples TRBV6-5 to TRBJ2-3; the match to TRBD2 covers 7 bases. The CDR3 has 15 amino acids. Germline values: CDR1 MNHEY, CDR2 SVGAGI. The trim removed 6 bases at V and 2 bases at J, leaving 8 bases unmatched. The CDR3 region is CASSKLAWVTDTQYF. The CDR3 coding sequence is TGTGCCAGCAGCAAACTAGCGTGGGTCACAGATACGCAGTATTTT.

The V call is TRBV27, the J call TRBJ2-7, with D possibly TRBD1 on 6 matching bases. The CDR3 is made up of 14 amino acids. The V gene lost 2 bases and the J gene lost 5 bases, with 13 bases spanning the gap. Looked up from germline, CDR1 is MNHEY and CDR2 is SMNVEV (reference sequence). The CDR3 is CASSLNRVSHEQYF. Written as DNA, the CDR3 is TGTGCCAGCAGTTTAAACAGGGTGTCCCACGAGCAGTACTTC.

The V and J genes are TRBV7-9 and TRBJ2-6; D might be TRBD2 (6 bases). V was shortened by 4 bases and J by 0 bases, with 16 bases between the two germline ends. CDR3 size: 18 residues. CDR1 SEHNR and CDR2 FQNEAQ come from the germline V gene (reference sequence). CDR3 DNA sequence: TGTGCCAGCAGCTGGGGGGTCTCTCCACTCTCTGGGGCCAACGTCCTGACTTTC. It translates to CASSWGVSPLSGANVLTF.

This rearrangement joins TRBV29-1 to TRBJ2-3; a weak D match, TRBD1 (5 bases). The CDR3 has 15 residues. Germline loops: CDR1 SQVTM, CDR2 ANQGSEA. V lost 2 bases and J 2 bases, leaving 14 bases between the germline ends. This CDR3 reads CSVEIPDKNTDTQYF. The CDR3 bases are TGCAGCGTTGAAATCCCGGACAAAAACACAGATACGCAGTATTTT.

The chain combines TRBV5-4 with TRBJ1-3; D unclear. This CDR3 is built from 16 residues. V lost 4 bases and J 0 bases, leaving 14 bases between the germline ends. Germline V CDR1 and CDR2: SGHNT, YYREEE (reference sequence). The CDR3 nucleotides read TGTGCCAGCAGCGGGCAGACCGGGCCCTCTGGAAACACCATATATTTT. Its protein product is CASSGQTGPSGNTIYF.

The chain carries TRBV7-8 and TRBJ1-2; 11 bases are shared with TRBD1. The V gene end was trimmed by 5 bases and the J gene end by 4 bases; junction bases not matched to a gene: 3. The CDR3 contains 14 residues. Per germline, CDR1 SGHVS and CDR2 FQNEAQ. CDR3 in amino acids: CASSPGQGGYGYTF. CDR3 sequence (DNA): TGTGCCAGCAGCCCGGGACAGGGGGGCTATGGCTACACCTTC.

This chain uses TRBV30 with TRBJ1-5; D not certain. This CDR3 region has 14 residues. Germline V gene lookup returns CDR1 GTSNPN and CDR2 SVGIG (reference sequence). Trimming took 1 base from V and 4 from J, leaving 11 bases between them. The CDR3 here is CAWSDNSWNQPQHF. CDR3 DNA: TGTGCCTGGAGTGATAACAGTTGGAATCAGCCCCAGCATTTT.

V usage is TRBV7-8 and J usage is TRBJ1-5; the D gene is possibly TRBD1 (5 bases). Germline V CDR1 and CDR2: SGHVS, FQNEAQ. V shed 7 bases and J shed 0 bases, with 13 bases lying between them. CDR3 length: 15 amino acids. The DNA of the CDR3 is TGTGCCAGCAACGTGGGACCTTATAGCAATCAGCCCCAGCATTTT. It specifies CASNVGPYSNQPQHF.

The V and J genes are TRBV10-2 and TRBJ2-5; no reliable D call. From germline, CDR1 is WSHSY and CDR2 SAAADI. This CDR3 contains 13 residues. The V and J ends lost 7 bases and 2 bases respectively, with 11 bases between them. CDR3 in amino acids: CASTEIAQETQYF. CDR3 nucleotide sequence: TGCGCCAGCACGGAGATAGCTCAAGAGACCCAGTACTTC.

The chain links TRBV6-6 to TRBJ2-7; 7 nucleotides match TRBD1. Germline assignment: CDR1 MNHNY and CDR2 SVGAGI (reference sequence). V lost 4 bases and J lost 1; bases outside the gene matches: 7. The length of the CDR3 is 15 residues. The CDR3 nucleotides are TGTGCCAGCAGTTCCCGACAGGGTACTTCCTACGAGCAGTACTTC. Encoded protein: CASSSRQGTSYEQYF.

The chain employs TRBV29-1 and TRBJ1-4, with D possibly TRBD1 on 6 matching bases. The CDR3 covers 13 residues. Per germline, CDR1 SQVTM and CDR2 ANQGSEA. The V and J ends lost 5 bases and 8 bases respectively, with 15 bases between them. CDR3 nucleotides: TGCAGCGTTCGGAGGGGGGCCGAGGAAAAACTGTTTTTT. Protein sequence: CSVRRGAEEKLFF.

V usage is TRBV2 and J usage is TRBJ2-1, with 8 bases identical to TRBD2. The CDR3 has 12 amino acids. Trimming removed 9 bases from V and 6 bases from J; junction bases left unmatched: 4. The germline V gene encodes CDR1 SNHLY and CDR2 FYNNEI. The CDR3 sequence: CASSGTGNEQFF. CDR3 nucleotides: TGTGCCAGTAGCGGGACGGGCAATGAGCAGTTCTTC.

This clone appeared a single time. The chain combines TRBV5-8 with TRBJ2-5; TRBD1 agrees at 7 bases. CDR3 length: 16 residues. V lost 4 bases, J lost 2 bases, and 11 bases stayed unmatched. Germline V lookup: CDR1 SGHTS, CDR2 YDEGEE. CDR3 loop: CASSTHRVTGQETQYF. DNA for the CDR3: TGTGCCAGCAGCACCCACCGGGTGACAGGGCAAGAGACCCAGTACTTC.

V is TRBV25-1 and J is TRBJ2-7; D is possibly TRBD1 (6 bases). The ends were cut back, 3 bases at V and 0 bases at J, with 15 bases in the middle. The CDR3 runs 16 residues. Looked up from germline, CDR1 is MGHDK and CDR2 is SYGVNS. The CDR3 sequence: CASSETTGLNSYEQYF. The DNA of the CDR3 is TGTGCCAGCAGTGAGACGACAGGCCTAAACTCCTACGAGCAGTACTTC.

This sequence joins TRBV6-1 and TRBJ1-4, with TRBD1 identical over 7 bases. The CDR3 is 13 residues long. Germline assignment: CDR1 MNHNS and CDR2 SASEGT. V lost 6 bases, J lost 5 bases, and 3 bases stayed unmatched. The CDR3 coding sequence is TGTGCCAGCAGGGGACAGACAAATGAAAAACTGTTTTTT. This sequence encodes CASRGQTNEKLFF.

The chain combines TRBV19 with TRBJ2-1; D unresolved. This CDR3 is 12 amino acids long. V dropped 9 bases and J dropped 0 bases, with 6 bases sitting between them. Germline CDR1 and CDR2: LNHDA and SQIVND (reference sequence). The DNA for the CDR3 is TGTGCCAGCGGAAGCTCCTACAATGAGCAGTTCTTC. Translating it yields CASGSSYNEQFF.

The chain couples TRBV10-1 to TRBJ2-1; D is perhaps TRBD1 (8 bases). V gave up 6 bases and J gave up 2 bases, with 14 bases separating them. Looked up from germline, CDR1 is WNHNN and CDR2 is SYGVQD (reference sequence). The CDR3 is 15 amino acids. The CDR3 here is CASSRGRGTYNEQFF. CDR3 DNA: TGCGCCAGCAGCAGGGGGCGGGGGACCTACAATGAGCAGTTCTTC.

This clone was seen once. This chain joins TRBV19 and TRBJ2-3; D tentatively fits TRBD1 or TRBD2 (5 bases each). This CDR3 spans 14 amino acids. Germline CDR1 LNHDA, CDR2 SQIVND (reference sequence). V lost 8 bases, J lost 2 bases, and 14 bases lay in between. The CDR3 DNA reads as TGTGCCAGTCGTTCACGGGGCCTCACAGATACGCAGTATTTT. It is translated as CASRSRGLTDTQYF.

The CDR3 region has the DNA TGTGCCAGCAGTGAAGCGGCAGGCGGGGAAAAACTGTTTTTT. This gives the protein CASSEAAGGEKLFF. This chain joins TRBV6-1 and TRBJ1-4; D is ambiguous. Germline values: CDR1 MNHNS, CDR2 SASEGT. The germline V and J ends were trimmed by 0 bases and 8 bases, with 10 bases remaining between them. This CDR3 is 14 amino acids long.

The gene calls are TRBV30 and TRBJ1-1; D is uncertain. The germline CDR1 and CDR2 sequences are GTSNPN and SVGIG (reference sequence). The V end lost 2 bases, the J end lost 1 base, and 8 bases lay between the germline ends. The length of the CDR3 is 13 residues. The CDR3: CAWSSDENTEAFF. For the CDR3, the DNA is TGTGCCTGGAGTTCGGACGAGAACACTGAAGCTTTCTTT.

The chain links TRBV29-1 to TRBJ2-3, with a possible D match to TRBD1 (6 bases). This CDR3 is 15 amino acids long. In germline, CDR1 is SQVTM, CDR2 ANQGSEA. The V end was cut by 3 bases, the J end by 5 bases, with 18 bases between. The DNA of the CDR3 is TGCAGCGTTGATAGGGCAGGGGCACTAATAGATACGCAGTATTTT. Protein: CSVDRAGALIDTQYF.

The chain carries TRBV7-3 and TRBJ2-7; D gene uncertain. The CDR3 consists of 16 residues. Germline-derived CDR1 and CDR2 are SGHTA and FQGTGA. Deletions cut 5 bases from V and 3 bases from J, with 20 bases between. The CDR3: CASSLPGPLARYEQYF. The CDR3 nucleotides read TGTGCCAGCAGCCTACCTGGTCCGTTGGCGCGCTACGAGCAGTACTTC.

The J gene is TRBJ1-2, the V gene TRBV4-1, with D possibly being TRBD1 (5 bases). Germline values: CDR1 MGHRA, CDR2 YSYEKL. This CDR3 is 15 amino acids long. V shed 1 base and J shed 8 bases, with 17 bases lying between them. Here the CDR3 reads CASSQGSGPVPGYTF. The CDR3 nucleotides are TGCGCCAGCAGCCAAGGATCGGGACCCGTGCCGGGCTACACCTTC.